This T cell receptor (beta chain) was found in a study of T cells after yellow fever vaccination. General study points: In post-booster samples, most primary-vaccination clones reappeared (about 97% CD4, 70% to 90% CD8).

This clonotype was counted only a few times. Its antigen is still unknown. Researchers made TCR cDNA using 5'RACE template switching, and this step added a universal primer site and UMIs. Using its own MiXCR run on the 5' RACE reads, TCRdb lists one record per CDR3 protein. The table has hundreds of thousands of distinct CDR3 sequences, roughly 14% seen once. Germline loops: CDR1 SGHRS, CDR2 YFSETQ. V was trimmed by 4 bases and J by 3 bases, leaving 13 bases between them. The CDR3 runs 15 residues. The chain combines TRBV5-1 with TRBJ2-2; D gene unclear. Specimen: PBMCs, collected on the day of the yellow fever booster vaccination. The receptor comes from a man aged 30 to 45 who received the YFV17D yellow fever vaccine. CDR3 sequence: CASSPPVEHTGELFF. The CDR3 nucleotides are TGCGCCAGCAGCCCGCCCGTTGAGCACACCGGGGAGCTGTTTTTT.